A single sample gave rise to the 11 T cell receptor beta chains below, sequenced in a study of T cell changes during pregnancy in multiple sclerosis. Generated by immunoSEQ multiplex PCR, the TCRdb table keeps only in-frame clones and is missing some. The sample carries around 39,000 clones, 90% to 95% recorded once. The input for sequencing was CD4+ T cells from peripheral blood mononuclear cells, taken in the third trimester of pregnancy. These receptors originate from a female donor in good health, enrolled as a control in a pregnancy study.

The chain has TRBV27 and TRBJ2-1; 14 nucleotides match TRBD2. V lost 6 bases and J lost 0; bases outside the gene matches: 19. Germline-derived CDR1 and CDR2 are MNHEY and SMNVEV (reference sequence). The CDR3 runs to 22 residues. CDR3 sequence reads: CASRVRGQTSGGDASSYNEQFF. DNA of the CDR3: TGTGCCAGCAGGGTAAGGGGACAGACTAGCGGGGGGGACGCTAGCTCCTACAATGAGCAGTTCTTC.

In this sample, this clone turned up once. The genes are TRBV10-3 and TRBJ1-1; TRBD1 aligns across 7 bases. Germline V gene lookup returns CDR1 ENHRY and CDR2 SYGVKD. This CDR3 has 16 residues. Trimming at V came to 3 bases and at J to 0 bases, leaving 7 bases not matched to a gene. DNA for the CDR3: TGTGCCATCAGTGACAGACAGGGCCTCATGAACACTGAAGCTTTCTTT. Encoded protein: CAISDRQGLMNTEAFF.

The CDR3 reads CASSLRGTQNTGELFF. In DNA, the CDR3 is TGCGCCAGCAGCCTCCGGGGGACTCAGAACACCGGGGAGCTGTTTTTT. The genes are TRBV4-1 and TRBJ2-2; possibly TRBD2 for D (6 bases). The V gene lost 4 bases and the J gene lost 1 base, with 13 bases spanning the gap. Germline values: CDR1 MGHRA, CDR2 YSYEKL. The CDR3 spans 16 residues.

The CDR3 protein is CASSLLASYNEQFF. The CDR3 region has the DNA TGTGCCAGCAGCTTACTCGCCAGCTACAATGAGCAGTTCTTC. V gene TRBV7-8 combines with J gene TRBJ2-1; D ambiguous. CDR1 is SGHVS and CDR2 is FQNEAQ in the germline V gene. V dropped 2 bases and J dropped 3 bases, with 8 bases sitting between them. The CDR3 is made up of 14 amino acids.

This clone appeared a single time. The chain is built from TRBV4-2 and TRBJ2-3, with D perhaps TRBD2 (6 bases). V lost 1 base and J lost 2, with 10 bases in between. Looked up from germline, CDR1 is LGHNA and CDR2 is YNFKEQ. The CDR3 totals 15 residues. CDR3 region: CASSQVGGVTDTQYF. CDR3 nucleotide sequence: TGTGCCAGCAGCCAAGTGGGCGGGGTCACAGATACGCAGTATTTT.

This clone was detected once. This rearrangement joins TRBV5-1 to TRBJ2-1; 8 nucleotides line up with TRBD1. The CDR3 length is 15 residues. Germline assignment: CDR1 SGHRS and CDR2 YFSETQ. The V and J ends lost 2 bases and 8 bases, in that order; junction bases with no gene match: 9. CDR3 nucleotides: TGCGCCAGCAGCTTTCAGGGGGCCGAGGGTGATGAGCAGTTCTTC. Translated, it gives CASSFQGAEGDEQFF.

The DNA of the CDR3 is TGTGCCAGCCGGGGGGCGGACAATGAGCAGTTCTTC. This codes for CASRGADNEQFF. This chain uses TRBV11-3 with TRBJ2-1; D perhaps matches TRBD2 (7 bases). Trimming removed 8 bases from V and 5 bases from J, with 10 bases in between. The germline gives CDR1 SGHNT, CDR2 YENEEA. This CDR3 has 12 residues.

This rearrangement joins TRBV7-9 to TRBJ2-3, with D maybe TRBD1 (6 bases). Germline V gene lookup returns CDR1 SEHNR and CDR2 FQNEAQ (reference sequence). The CDR3 is 15 residues long. Trimming left V 0 bases short and J 5 bases short, with 12 bases between. The CDR3 region is CASSLARTAEDTQYF. The CDR3 DNA reads as TGTGCCAGCAGCTTAGCTCGGACAGCGGAAGATACGCAGTATTTT.

V is TRBV9 and J is TRBJ1-6, with TRBD1 identical over 9 bases. The CDR3 runs to 15 residues. Germline CDR1 is SGDLS and CDR2 is YYNGEE. V shed 7 bases and J 7 bases; nucleotides not matched to a gene: 9. The CDR3 here is CASAAGDRANSPLHF. As DNA, the CDR3 is TGTGCCAGCGCGGCCGGGGACAGGGCGAATTCACCCCTCCACTTT.

The gene calls are TRBV6-6 and TRBJ1-1; 7 bases match TRBD1. Germline CDR1 is MNHNY and CDR2 is SVGAGI (reference sequence). Trimming cost V 2 bases and J 3 bases; bases outside gene matches: 6. The CDR3 spans 15 residues. The CDR3 DNA is TGTGCCAGCAGTTACGGCCAGGGGGGAGACACTGAAGCTTTCTTT. It is translated as CASSYGQGGDTEAFF.

This clone appeared once. The V gene is TRBV7-2, the J gene TRBJ1-5; D is undetermined. Trimming shortened V by 5 bases and J by 4 bases, and 6 bases separated the two germline ends. CDR1 is SGHTA and CDR2 is FQGNSA in the germline V gene. The CDR3 covers 12 residues. This CDR3 is CASSPFNQPQHF. CDR3 nucleotide sequence: TGTGCCAGCAGCCCCTTTAATCAGCCCCAGCATTTT.